This TCR beta chain is from a study of blood T cell repertoires in COVID-19. Deletions cut 7 bases from V and 2 bases from J, with 12 bases between. The germline CDR1 and CDR2 sequences are ENHRY and SYGVKD. The CDR3 is made up of 14 amino acids. Here immunoSEQ multiplex PCR was the method, and the copy in TCRdb shows in-frame clones only, minus some. In the table there are about 180,000 clones, about 80% of which are singletons. V gene TRBV10-3 combines with J gene TRBJ1-3; no firm D call. The material sequenced was peripheral blood. The sequence derives from a human donor in a cohort sampled during active COVID-19. CDR3 nucleotides: TGTGCCATCAATCAGGCAGGCGCTGGAAACACCATATATTTT. Translating gives CAINQAGAGNTIYF.